This TCR beta chain derives from a study of OX40 agonist ivuxolimab in advanced cancers. Study information: Participants could have had prior anti-PD-1, anti-PD-L1 or anti-CTLA-4 therapy, and approximately 37% had some. Study-level points and caveats: Antigen specificity was not determined for the expanded peripheral T cells. Normalized expansion of T-cell clones was also low for some nonresponders. At 0.1 to 3.0 mg/kg, CD4+ and CD8+ blood T cells expanded clonally by week 6.

The germline V gene has CDR1 SQVTM and CDR2 ANQGSEA. V was trimmed by 6 bases and J by 1 base, leaving 15 bases between them. The CDR3 runs to 14 residues. As for this clone: Its antigen is still unknown.

Here immunoSEQ multiplex PCR was the method, and the copy in TCRdb shows in-frame clones only, minus some. The sample has about 58,000 clones, 80% to 85% seen once. The sample was CD4+ or CD8+ T cells sorted from blood, taken in a trial of the OX40 agonist ivuxolimab. The origin of this receptor is an adult with an advanced solid tumor such as melanoma, head and neck, liver or kidney cancer. This sequence joins TRBV29-1 and TRBJ1-1; perhaps TRBD1 as D (6 bases). In DNA, the CDR3 is TGCAGCGTCCGAAGGGGGGGTGCGAACACTGAAGCTTTCTTT. Translated: CSVRRGGANTEAFF.